The TCR beta chain under discussion was sequenced for a study of blood T cell repertoires in COVID-19. Study background: The analysed material was cDNA or gDNA that came from T cells, B-cell-depleted T cells, or PBMCs.

In the original processing: By means of reference gene primer amplification, nucleated cell counts were estimated. Repertoires were generated with immunoSEQ multiplex PCR, while TCRdb's copy carries only in-frame clones and drops some. V and J calls and clone size are as listed in that table; D and trimming were resolved from the DNA. The sample holds about 280,000 clones, 88% seen once. Between the trimmed V and J ends, which lost 5 bases and 3 bases, there was a span of 7 bases. CDR3 size: 12 residues. CDR1 and CDR2 from the germline V gene are LGHNT and FRNRAP. The sequencing input was peripheral blood. The TCR originated in a man between 18 and 35 years old with active or convalescent COVID-19. The V gene is TRBV12-5, the J gene TRBJ1-1; D remains ambiguous. CDR3 in amino acids: CASGPPDTEAFF. The CDR3 coding sequence is TGTGCTAGTGGTCCCCCAGACACTGAAGCTTTCTTT.